Each of the 13 T cell receptor beta chains below was sequenced from the same sample in a study of OX40 agonist ivuxolimab in advanced cancers. Generated by immunoSEQ multiplex PCR, the TCRdb table keeps only in-frame clones and is missing some. Of tens of thousands of clones in the sample, roughly 85% were seen once. Sequencing was performed on CD4+ or CD8+ T cells sorted from blood, taken in a trial of the OX40 agonist ivuxolimab. These receptors came from an adult with an advanced solid tumor such as melanoma, head and neck, liver or kidney cancer.

The chain couples TRBV5-1 to TRBJ2-3; D ambiguous. Trimming removed 0 bases at V and 2 bases at J, with 10 bases between. Germline CDR1 is SGHRS and CDR2 is YFSETQ. The CDR3 runs to 15 residues. The CDR3 region has the DNA TGCGCCAGCAGCTTGGAAATAGCCGTCACAGATACGCAGTATTTT. Encoded protein: CASSLEIAVTDTQYF.

This clone was picked up one time. The chain combines TRBV6-1 with TRBJ2-2; D may be TRBD2 (6 bases). The CDR3 runs 15 residues. Germline V gene data show CDR1 as MNHNS and CDR2 as SASEGT. Trimming removed 10 bases at V and 2 bases at J, with 17 bases between. CDR3 amino acids: CATTRGAINTGELFF. CDR3 nucleotides: TGTGCCACCACCCGCGGGGCAATTAACACCGGGGAGCTGTTTTTT.

This chain connects TRBV4-2 to TRBJ1-1; D call uncertain. The CDR3 is 16 residues long. Germline V gives CDR1 LGHNA, CDR2 YNFKEQ. Trimming shortened V by 0 bases and J by 6 bases, and 17 bases separated the two germline ends. Here the CDR3 reads CASSQDLLDGGAEAFF. The CDR3 nucleotides read TGTGCCAGCAGCCAAGATCTTCTCGACGGCGGGGCTGAAGCTTTCTTT.

The V gene is TRBV6-1, the J gene TRBJ2-6; perhaps D is TRBD1 or TRBD2 (5 bases each). From germline, CDR1 is MNHNS and CDR2 SASEGT. The CDR3 totals 15 residues. V shed 6 bases and J shed 2 bases, with 11 bases lying between them. The CDR3 bases are TGTGCCAGCAGCCCGGGACCCGCTGGGGCCAACGTCCTGACTTTC. Translated: CASSPGPAGANVLTF.

The genes are TRBV30 and TRBJ2-7; 8 nucleotides align to TRBD2. CDR3 length: 15 amino acids. V was clipped by 4 bases and J by 0 bases; unmatched bases: 8. Germline CDR1 and CDR2: GTSNPN and SVGIG (reference sequence). CDR3 sequence: CAWTGGPGLSYEQYF. DNA for the CDR3: TGTGCCTGGACGGGGGGGCCCGGGCTCTCCTACGAGCAGTACTTC.

The chain has TRBV28 and TRBJ1-2; 7 nucleotides agree with TRBD1. Germline assignment: CDR1 MDHEN and CDR2 SYDVKM. The CDR3 is 15 amino acids. After removal of 6 bases from V and 2 bases from J, the junction contained 9 bases not matched to a gene. Here the CDR3 DNA reads TGTGCCAGCAGCTGGGGGGCGGGACAGAACTATGGCTACACCTTC. This codes for CASSWGAGQNYGYTF.

The chain joins TRBV18 to TRBJ1-2; TRBD1 aligns across 7 bases. The CDR3 is 15 residues long. Germline assignment: CDR1 KGHSH and CDR2 LQKENI. With 3 bases clipped from V and 2 bases from J, the junction kept 6 bases outside the gene matches. The chain's CDR3 is CASSPRPGQNYGYTF. In DNA form, the CDR3 reads TGTGCCAGCTCACCTAGACCGGGACAGAACTATGGCTACACCTTC.

The chain's CDR3 is CASSPDRANYGYTF. As DNA, the CDR3 is TGTGCCAGCTCACCGGACAGAGCTAACTATGGCTACACCTTC. The chain uses TRBV18 and TRBJ1-2; a possible D gene is TRBD1 (6 bases). The CDR3 covers 14 residues. Deletions cut 3 bases from V and 0 bases from J, with 8 bases between. The germline gives CDR1 KGHSH, CDR2 LQKENI.

This chain joins TRBV28 and TRBJ1-1; TRBD1 matches 7 bases. Germline V gene sequence: CDR1 MDHEN, CDR2 SYDVKM. Germline trimming cut 5 bases from V and 7 bases from J; bases unmatched to any gene: 10. The CDR3 is made up of 14 amino acids. Written as DNA, the CDR3 is TGTGCCAGCAGTGCCACAGGGGTGACGGGTGAAGCTTTCTTT. It is translated as CASSATGVTGEAFF.

The chain joins TRBV27 to TRBJ2-6; TRBD1 matches at 8 bases. J lost 4 bases, V lost 6 bases, and 11 bases had no gene match. Germline loops: CDR1 MNHEY, CDR2 SMNVEV (reference sequence). This CDR3 contains 17 residues. The CDR3 DNA sequence: TGTGCCAGCAGAAAGACAGGGGCCACCTCCGGGGCCAACGTCCTGACTTTC. Its translation is CASRKTGATSGANVLTF.

The V and J genes are TRBV18 and TRBJ1-1; D is unclear. From germline, CDR1 is KGHSH and CDR2 LQKENI. The V and J ends lost 2 bases and 0 bases respectively, with 7 bases between them. CDR3 length: 14 amino acids. CDR3 loop: CASSPEIVNTEAFF. Here the CDR3 DNA reads TGTGCCAGCTCACCAGAAATTGTGAACACTGAAGCTTTCTTT.

The rearrangement uses TRBV19 and TRBJ2-7; 8 bases map to TRBD1. CDR3 length: 12 residues. J lost 6 bases, V lost 4 bases, and 2 bases had no gene match. The germline gives CDR1 LNHDA, CDR2 SQIVND (reference sequence). CDR3 nucleotides: TGTGCCAGTAGTAGAGACAGGGGCGAGCAGTACTTC. Translation: CASSRDRGEQYF.

This rearrangement joins TRBV10-3 to TRBJ2-7; weak D call: TRBD1 (6 bases). V dropped 10 bases and J dropped 0 bases, with 13 bases sitting between them. Germline V gene sequence: CDR1 ENHRY, CDR2 SYGVKD. This CDR3 has 13 amino acids. Written as DNA, the CDR3 is TGTGCCACCACCCGGACAGACTCCTACGAGCAGTACTTC. Translating it yields CATTRTDSYEQYF.